The 12 T cell receptor beta chains given below trace back to one sample, sequenced in a study of CD8 T cells in ankylosing spondylitis. In TCRdb, the 5' RACE reads were re-called with MiXCR into one record per CDR3 protein. This sample carries fewer than 750,000 distinct CDR3 sequences, under 20% of them seen once, and the ten largest clones take over 15%. No antigen is known for these receptors. Study-wide findings and caveats: A motif in TCR beta, a set of under 10 highly homologous variants, appeared characteristic of ankylosing spondylitis blood.

The sample comprised blood, either unsorted or a sorted T cell fraction (not recorded which). The receptors were sampled from a male donor with ankylosing spondylitis.

J is TRBJ1-2 and V is TRBV25-1; 7 bases match TRBD1. The CDR3 runs to 12 residues. CDR1 and CDR2 from the germline V gene are MGHDK and SYGVNS. V lost 6 bases, J lost 10 bases, and 8 bases stayed unmatched. CDR3 sequence (DNA): TGTGCCAGCAGCAGACAGGGTAGCGACTACACCTTC. Amino acids: CASSRQGSDYTF.

This clonotype was recorded a few times. This chain links TRBV4-2 with TRBJ2-7; TRBD2 aligns across 7 bases. CDR3 length: 14 amino acids. V trimming: 0 bases; J trimming: 7 bases; junction bases outside the gene matches: 6. Germline CDR1 and CDR2: LGHNA and YNFKEQ. The chain's CDR3 is CASSQDGREGEQYF. The CDR3 DNA sequence: TGTGCCAGCAGCCAAGACGGCAGGGAGGGAGAGCAGTACTTC.

There are a few counts of this clonotype. This sequence joins TRBV9 and TRBJ2-7; 9 bases match TRBD1. Germline CDR1 is SGDLS and CDR2 is YYNGEE. V gave up 3 bases and J gave up 2 bases; unmatched junction bases: 6. This CDR3 has 15 amino acids. The CDR3 is CASSAGTGSTYEQYF. DNA of the CDR3: TGTGCCAGCAGCGCGGGGACAGGGTCTACCTACGAGCAGTACTTC.

This clonotype was detected ten times or more. The chain combines TRBV29-1 with TRBJ1-6, with 10 bases matching TRBD1. Germline V gene sequence: CDR1 SQVTM, CDR2 ANQGSEA. This CDR3 spans 13 amino acids. The J segment lost 10 bases and the V segment lost 6 bases, leaving 6 bases of the junction unmatched. The CDR3 bases are TGCAGCGTGGCCGGGACAGGGGACTCACCCCTCCACTTT. Protein sequence: CSVAGTGDSPLHF.

The V gene is TRBV20-1, the J gene TRBJ2-3; 8 bases match TRBD2. Germline CDR1 reads DFQATT; CDR2 reads SNEGSKA (reference sequence). The V and J ends lost 2 bases and 2 bases, in that order; junction bases with no gene match: 15. The CDR3 extends over 18 amino acids. In DNA, the CDR3 is TGCAGTGCTAGAACCTTCGGGGGGCTAGCGGGTCCCACAGATACGCAGTATTTT. It encodes CSARTFGGLAGPTDTQYF.

CDR3 sequence: CASSLGQGRRHDSPLHF. CDR3 coding DNA: TGTGCCAGCAGCCTTGGACAGGGAAGGCGGCATGATTCACCCCTCCACTTT. V and J are TRBV4-2 and TRBJ1-6; 8 positions match TRBD1. V trimming: 4 bases; J trimming: 8 bases; junction bases outside the gene matches: 13. CDR3 length: 17 amino acids. Per germline, CDR1 LGHNA and CDR2 YNFKEQ.

This sequence joins TRBV28 and TRBJ1-1; possible D gene TRBD1, 5 bases. CDR3 length: 14 amino acids. Trimming left V 7 bases short and J 1 base short, with 13 bases between. Per germline, CDR1 MDHEN and CDR2 SYDVKM. In DNA, the CDR3 is TGTGCCAGCACCAAGCTCGGGGGGAACACTGAAGCTTTCTTT. Encoded protein: CASTKLGGNTEAFF.

This clonotype was detected a few times. V usage is TRBV6-2 or TRBV6-3 and J usage is TRBJ2-7; D is perhaps TRBD2 (5 bases). V was cut by 8 bases and J by 0 bases, with 17 bases left in between. Germline V gives CDR1 MNHEY, CDR2 SVGEGT. This CDR3 is 15 amino acids long. The CDR3 DNA sequence: TGTGCCAGCGGAATGGTGGGAGTGATCTCCTACGAGCAGTACTTC. It codes for CASGMVGVISYEQYF.

This clonotype was seen a handful of times. The J gene is TRBJ1-2, the V gene TRBV20-1; tentatively, D is TRBD1 (5 bases). The germline CDR1 and CDR2 sequences are DFQATT and SNEGSKA (reference sequence). Trimming pared 2 bases from V and 5 bases from J, leaving 30 bases between. This CDR3 is 19 amino acids long. CDR3 nucleotides: TGCAGTGCTAGACTTGGGGTTAGAACAGGAAGAGAGGGGAGGTATGGCTACACCTTC. Translating it yields CSARLGVRTGREGRYGYTF.

J is TRBJ1-1 and V is TRBV27; D unclear. The V end was cut by 3 bases, the J end by 0 bases, with 11 bases between. Germline V gene sequence: CDR1 MNHEY, CDR2 SMNVEV (reference sequence). The CDR3 contains 15 residues. This CDR3 is CASSFGDFMNTEAFF. The CDR3 coding sequence is TGTGCCAGCAGTTTTGGGGATTTCATGAACACTGAAGCTTTCTTT.

This clonotype was detected ten times or more. The chain combines TRBV7-3 with TRBJ1-1; perhaps TRBD1 as D (5 bases). Trimming pared 5 bases from V and 2 bases from J, leaving 15 bases between. Germline V gene data show CDR1 as SGHTA and CDR2 as FQGTGA. The CDR3 loop spans 15 amino acids. The CDR3 spells CASSLQPGDNTEAFF. The CDR3 coding sequence is TGTGCCAGCAGCCTCCAACCGGGGGACAACACTGAAGCTTTCTTT.

This clonotype was seen a handful of times. The chain combines TRBV9 with TRBJ2-7; TRBD1 is a possible D gene (6 bases). The CDR3 contains 15 residues. V dropped 0 bases and J dropped 2 bases, with 12 bases sitting between them. The germline V gene encodes CDR1 SGDLS and CDR2 YYNGEE. CDR3 protein: CASSVEPQGPYEQYF. The DNA for the CDR3 is TGTGCCAGCAGCGTAGAACCCCAGGGGCCCTACGAGCAGTACTTC.